The TCR beta chain described here comes from a study of somatic mutations in cytotoxic T cells in rheumatoid arthritis. Here immunoSEQ multiplex PCR was the method, and the copy in TCRdb shows in-frame clones only, minus some. The repertoire includes about 18,000 clones, around 79% of them detected once, and 21% sits in the top ten. This clone was seen a single time. Trimming shortened V by 5 bases and J by 8 bases, and 13 bases separated the two germline ends. The length of the CDR3 is 13 residues. The germline gives CDR1 MNHEY, CDR2 SVGAGI. The sequenced sample was CD8+ T cells sorted from blood. The clonotype originates from a woman aged 55-75 years in good health. The chain combines TRBV6-5 with TRBJ2-1; no clear D gene. The CDR3 nucleotides read TGTGCCAGCAGTCGCCTGACCCCCGATGAGCAGTTCTTC. Protein: CASSRLTPDEQFF.